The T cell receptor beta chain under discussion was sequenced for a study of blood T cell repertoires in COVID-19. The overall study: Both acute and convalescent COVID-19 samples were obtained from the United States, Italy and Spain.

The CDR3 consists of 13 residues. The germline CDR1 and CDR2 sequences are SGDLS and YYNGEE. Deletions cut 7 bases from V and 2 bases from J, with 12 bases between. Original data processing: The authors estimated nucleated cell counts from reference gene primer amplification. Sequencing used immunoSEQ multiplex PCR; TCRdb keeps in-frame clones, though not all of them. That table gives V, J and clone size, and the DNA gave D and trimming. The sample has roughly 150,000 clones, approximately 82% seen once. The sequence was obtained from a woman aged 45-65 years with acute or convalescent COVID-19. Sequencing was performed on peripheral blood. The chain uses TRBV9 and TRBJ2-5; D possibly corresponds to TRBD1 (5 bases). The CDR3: CASCKTEQETQYF. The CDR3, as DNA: TGTGCCAGCTGCAAGACAGAGCAAGAGACCCAGTACTTC.